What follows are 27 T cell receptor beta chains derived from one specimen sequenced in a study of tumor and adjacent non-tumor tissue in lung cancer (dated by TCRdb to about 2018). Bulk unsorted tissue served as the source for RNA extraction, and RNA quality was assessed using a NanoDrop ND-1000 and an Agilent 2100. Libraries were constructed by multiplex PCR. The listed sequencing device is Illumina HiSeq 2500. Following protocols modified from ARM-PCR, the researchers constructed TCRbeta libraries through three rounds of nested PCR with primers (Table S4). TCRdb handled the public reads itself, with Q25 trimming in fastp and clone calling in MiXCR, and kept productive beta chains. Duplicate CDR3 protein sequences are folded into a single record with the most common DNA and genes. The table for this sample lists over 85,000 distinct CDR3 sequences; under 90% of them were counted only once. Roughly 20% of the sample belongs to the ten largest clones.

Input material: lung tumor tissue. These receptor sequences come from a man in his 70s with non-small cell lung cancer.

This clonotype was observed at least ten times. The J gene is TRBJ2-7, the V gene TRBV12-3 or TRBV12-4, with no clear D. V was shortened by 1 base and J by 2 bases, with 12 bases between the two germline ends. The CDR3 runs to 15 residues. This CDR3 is CASSLGTVGTYEQYF. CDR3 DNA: TGTGCCAGCAGTTTAGGGACGGTGGGGACCTACGAGCAGTACTTC.

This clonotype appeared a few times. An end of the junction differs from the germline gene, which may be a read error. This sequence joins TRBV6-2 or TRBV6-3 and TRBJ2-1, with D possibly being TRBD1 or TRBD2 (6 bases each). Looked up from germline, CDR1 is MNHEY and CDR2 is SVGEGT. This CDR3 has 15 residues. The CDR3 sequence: CVSSYLRGRLHEQFF. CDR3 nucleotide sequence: TGTGTCAGCAGTTATCTTCGGGGGCGGCTACATGAGCAGTTCTTC.

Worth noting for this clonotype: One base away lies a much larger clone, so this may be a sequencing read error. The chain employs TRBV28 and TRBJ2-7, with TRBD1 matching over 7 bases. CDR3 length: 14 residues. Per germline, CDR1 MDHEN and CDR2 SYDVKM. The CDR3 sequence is CANSPGTAPYEQYF. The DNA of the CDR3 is TGTGCCAACAGTCCCGGGACAGCTCCCTACGAGCAGTACTTC. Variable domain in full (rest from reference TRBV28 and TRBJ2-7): DVKVTQSSRYLVKRTGEKVFLECVQDMDHENMFWYRQDPGLGLRLIYFSYDVKMKEKGDIPEGYSVSREKKERFSLILESASTNQTSMYLCANSPGTAPYEQYFGPGTRLTVT.

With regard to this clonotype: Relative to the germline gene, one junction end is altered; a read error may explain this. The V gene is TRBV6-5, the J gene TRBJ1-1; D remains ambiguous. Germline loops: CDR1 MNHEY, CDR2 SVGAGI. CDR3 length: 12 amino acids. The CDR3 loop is CAGSDWNTEAFF. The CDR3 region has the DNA TGTGCCGGCAGTGACTGGAACACTGAAGCTTTCTTT.

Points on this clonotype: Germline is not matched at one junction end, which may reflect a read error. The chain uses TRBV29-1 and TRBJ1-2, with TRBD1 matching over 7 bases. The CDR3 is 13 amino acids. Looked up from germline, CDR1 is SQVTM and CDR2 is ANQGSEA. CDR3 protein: CSVPVTGNYGYTF. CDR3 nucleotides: TGCAGCGTACCCGTGACAGGGAACTATGGCTACACTTTC. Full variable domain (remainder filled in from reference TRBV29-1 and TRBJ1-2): SAVISQKPSRDICQRGTSLTIQCQVDSQVTMMFWYRQQPGQSLTLIATANQGSEATYESGFVIDKFPISRPNLTFSTLTVSNMSPEDSSIYLCSVPVTGNYGYTFGSGTRLTVV.

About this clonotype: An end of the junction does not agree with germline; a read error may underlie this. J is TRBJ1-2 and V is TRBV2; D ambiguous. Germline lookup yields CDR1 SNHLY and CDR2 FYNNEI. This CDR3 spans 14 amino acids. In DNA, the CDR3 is TGTGTCAGCAGACCGGACGGTGCTAACTATGGCTACACCTTC. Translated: CVSRPDGANYGYTF.

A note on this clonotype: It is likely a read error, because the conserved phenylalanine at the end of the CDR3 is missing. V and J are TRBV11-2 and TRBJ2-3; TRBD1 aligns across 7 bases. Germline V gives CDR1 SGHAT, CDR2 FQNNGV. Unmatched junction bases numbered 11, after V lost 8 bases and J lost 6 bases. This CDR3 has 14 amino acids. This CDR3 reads CASGSQGFSDTQYS. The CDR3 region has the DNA TGTGCCAGCGGCTCACAGGGGTTCTCGGATACGCAGTATTCT.

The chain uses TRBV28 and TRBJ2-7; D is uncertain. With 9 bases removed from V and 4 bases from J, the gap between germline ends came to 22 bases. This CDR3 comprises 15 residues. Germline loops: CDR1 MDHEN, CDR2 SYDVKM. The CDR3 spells CASTSRRAWSYEQYF. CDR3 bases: TGTGCCAGTACTTCGCGGCGTGCCTGGAGTTACGAGCAGTACTTC.

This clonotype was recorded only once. CDR3 in amino acids: CASIQWTERKQYF. In nucleotides, the CDR3 is TGTGCCAGCATACAATGGACCGAGCGCAAGCAGTACTTC. The chain recombines TRBV11-2 with TRBJ2-7; D is uncertain. The CDR3 has 13 amino acids. V was pared by 7 bases and J by 8 bases, with 18 bases between. Germline V lookup: CDR1 SGHAT, CDR2 FQNNGV.

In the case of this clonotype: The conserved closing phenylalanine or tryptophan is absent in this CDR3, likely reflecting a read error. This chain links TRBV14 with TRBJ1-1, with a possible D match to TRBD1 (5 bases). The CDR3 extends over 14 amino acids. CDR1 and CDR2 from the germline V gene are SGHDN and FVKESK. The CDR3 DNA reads TGTGTCAGCAGCCTAGGACACGGGAACACTGAAGCTTTCTAT. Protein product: CVSSLGHGNTEAFY.

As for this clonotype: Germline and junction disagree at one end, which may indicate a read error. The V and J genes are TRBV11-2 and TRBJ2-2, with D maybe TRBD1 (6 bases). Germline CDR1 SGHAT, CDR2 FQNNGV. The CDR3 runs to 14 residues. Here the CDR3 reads CASSLDSESGKLFF. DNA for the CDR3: TGTGCTAGCAGCCTGGACAGTGAGTCCGGGAAGCTGTTTTTT.

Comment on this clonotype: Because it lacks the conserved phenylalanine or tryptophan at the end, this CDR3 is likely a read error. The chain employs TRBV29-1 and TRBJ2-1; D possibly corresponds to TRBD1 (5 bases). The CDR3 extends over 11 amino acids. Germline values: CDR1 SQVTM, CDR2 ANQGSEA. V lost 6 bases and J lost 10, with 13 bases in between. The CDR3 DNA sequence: TGCAGCGTAGCACCAGGGTCCGAGCAGTTCCTC. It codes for CSVAPGSEQFL.

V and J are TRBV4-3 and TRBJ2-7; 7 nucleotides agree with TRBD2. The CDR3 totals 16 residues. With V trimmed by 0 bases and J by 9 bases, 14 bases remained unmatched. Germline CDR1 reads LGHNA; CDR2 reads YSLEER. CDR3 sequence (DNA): TGCGCCAGCAGCCAAGATCTGCAGACTAGCTCCTGCGTGCAGTACTTC. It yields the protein CASSQDLQTSSCVQYF.

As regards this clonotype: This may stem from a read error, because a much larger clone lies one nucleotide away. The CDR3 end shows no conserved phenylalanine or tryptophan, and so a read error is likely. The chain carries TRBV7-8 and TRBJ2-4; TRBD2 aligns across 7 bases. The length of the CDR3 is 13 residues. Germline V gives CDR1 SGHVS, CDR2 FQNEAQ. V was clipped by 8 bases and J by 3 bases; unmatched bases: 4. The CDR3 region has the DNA TGTGCCAGCGTCGGGAGGAACAAAAACATTCAGTACATC. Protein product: CASVGRNKNIQYI.

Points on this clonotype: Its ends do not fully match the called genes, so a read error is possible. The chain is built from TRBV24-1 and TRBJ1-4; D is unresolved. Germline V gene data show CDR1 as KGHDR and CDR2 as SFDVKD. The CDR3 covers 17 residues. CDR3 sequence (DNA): TGTGCCACCAGTGAGTCGCAGGTATATGCAACAAATGAAAAACTGTTTTTT. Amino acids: CATSESQVYATNEKLFF.

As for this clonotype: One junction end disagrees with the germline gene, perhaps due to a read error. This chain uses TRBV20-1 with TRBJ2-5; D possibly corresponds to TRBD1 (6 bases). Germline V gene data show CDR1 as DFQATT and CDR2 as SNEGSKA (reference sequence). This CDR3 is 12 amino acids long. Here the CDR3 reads CSAPRGWETEYF. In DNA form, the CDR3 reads TGCAGTGCCCCGAGGGGGTGGGAGACCGAGTACTTT.

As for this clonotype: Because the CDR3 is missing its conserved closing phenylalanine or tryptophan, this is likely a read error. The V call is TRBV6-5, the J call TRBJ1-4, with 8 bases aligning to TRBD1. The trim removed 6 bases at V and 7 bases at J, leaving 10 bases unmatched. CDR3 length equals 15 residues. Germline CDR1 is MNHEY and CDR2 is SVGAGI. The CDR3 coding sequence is TGTGCCAGCAGATCTCGACAGGGGAGAAGTGAAAAACTGTTTCTT. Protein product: CASRSRQGRSEKLFL.

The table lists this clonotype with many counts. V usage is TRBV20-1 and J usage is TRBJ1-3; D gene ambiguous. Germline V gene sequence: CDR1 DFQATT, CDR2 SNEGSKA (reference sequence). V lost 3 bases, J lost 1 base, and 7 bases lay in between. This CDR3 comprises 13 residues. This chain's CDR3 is CSARIGSGNTIYF. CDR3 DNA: TGCAGTGCTAGGATAGGGTCTGGAAACACCATATATTTT.

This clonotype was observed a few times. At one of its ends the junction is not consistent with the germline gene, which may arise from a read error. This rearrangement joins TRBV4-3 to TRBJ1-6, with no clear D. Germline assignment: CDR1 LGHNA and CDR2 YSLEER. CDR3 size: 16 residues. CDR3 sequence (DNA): TGCGCCAGCAGCCAAGACGTGGCAGGTGCTAATTCATCCCTCCACTTT. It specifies CASSQDVAGANSSLHF.

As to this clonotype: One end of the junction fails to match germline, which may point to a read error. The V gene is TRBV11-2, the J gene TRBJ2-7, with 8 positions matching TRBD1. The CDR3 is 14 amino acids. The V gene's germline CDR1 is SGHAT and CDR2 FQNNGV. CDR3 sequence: CASSLGQVSYGRYF. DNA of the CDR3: TGCGCCAGCAGCCTGGGACAGGTCTCCTACGGGCGGTACTTC.

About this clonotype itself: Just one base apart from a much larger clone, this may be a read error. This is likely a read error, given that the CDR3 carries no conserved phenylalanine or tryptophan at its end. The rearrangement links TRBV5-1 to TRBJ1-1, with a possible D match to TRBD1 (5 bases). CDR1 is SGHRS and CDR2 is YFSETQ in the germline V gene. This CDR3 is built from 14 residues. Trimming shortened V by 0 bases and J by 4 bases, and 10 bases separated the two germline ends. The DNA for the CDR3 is TGCGCCAGCAGCTTGGAGGGGTGGGGCACTGAAGCTTTCTAT. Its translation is CASSLEGWGTEAFY.

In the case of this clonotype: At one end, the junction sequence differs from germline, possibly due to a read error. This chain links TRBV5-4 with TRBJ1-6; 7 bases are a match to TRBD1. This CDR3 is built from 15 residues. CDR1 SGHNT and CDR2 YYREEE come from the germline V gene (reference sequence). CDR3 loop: CASNRTGDHNSLLHF. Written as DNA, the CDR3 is TGTGCCAGCAACCGAACAGGGGATCATAATTCACTCCTCCACTTT.

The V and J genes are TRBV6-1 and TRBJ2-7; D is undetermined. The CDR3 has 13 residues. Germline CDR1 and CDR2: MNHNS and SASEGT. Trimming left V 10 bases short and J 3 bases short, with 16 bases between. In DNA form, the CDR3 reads TGTGCCAACAGCTTAGGAGAAAGCTACGAGCAGTACTTC. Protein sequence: CANSLGESYEQYF.

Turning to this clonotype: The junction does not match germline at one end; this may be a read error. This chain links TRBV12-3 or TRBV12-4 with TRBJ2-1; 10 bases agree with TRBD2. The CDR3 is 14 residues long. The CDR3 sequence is CTSSLAGDSDEEFF. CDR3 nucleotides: TGTACCAGCAGTCTAGCGGGGGACTCGGATGAGGAGTTCTTC.

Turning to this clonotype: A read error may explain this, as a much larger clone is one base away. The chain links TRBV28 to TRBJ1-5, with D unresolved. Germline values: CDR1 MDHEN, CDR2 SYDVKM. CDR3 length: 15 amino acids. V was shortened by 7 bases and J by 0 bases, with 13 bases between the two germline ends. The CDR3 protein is CASTNEQNSNQPQHF. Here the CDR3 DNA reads TGTGCCAGCACTAACGAGCAGAATAGCAATCAGCCCCAGCATTTT.

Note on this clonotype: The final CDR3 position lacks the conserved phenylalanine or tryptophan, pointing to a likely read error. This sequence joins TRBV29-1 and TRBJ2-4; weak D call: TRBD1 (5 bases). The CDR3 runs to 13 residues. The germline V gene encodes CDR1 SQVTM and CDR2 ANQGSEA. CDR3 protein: CNVEPRGFVIQYL. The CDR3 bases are TGCAACGTTGAACCTAGGGGTTTCGTCATTCAGTACTTG.

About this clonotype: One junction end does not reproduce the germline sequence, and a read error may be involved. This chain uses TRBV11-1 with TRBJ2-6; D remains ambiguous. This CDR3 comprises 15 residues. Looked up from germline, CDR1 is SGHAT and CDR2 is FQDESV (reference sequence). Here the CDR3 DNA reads TGTGCCAGCAACTTACAACTCTTTGGGGCCAACGTCCTGACTTTC. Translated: CASNLQLFGANVLTF.